The T cell receptor (beta chain) under discussion was sequenced for a study of cytomegalovirus exposure and HLA in healthy donors. Sequenced by immunoSEQ multiplex PCR; TCRdb stores in-frame clones only, minus some. This sample carries roughly 150,000 clones, approximately 80% of them seen once, and the ten largest clones take under 2.5%. The CDR3 consists of 14 residues. Per the germline V gene, CDR1 is SNHLY and CDR2 is FYNNEI. Trimming removed 7 bases at V and 4 bases at J, with 16 bases between. The sample comprised PBMCs. This receptor was taken from a man aged 25 to 40 in good health and CMV-seropositive. J is TRBJ1-1 and V is TRBV2; maybe TRBD1 (5 bases). The CDR3 nucleotides are TGTGCCAGCACCCCTCAGGGTGAGGTCACTGAAGCTTTCTTT. This codes for CASTPQGEVTEAFF.